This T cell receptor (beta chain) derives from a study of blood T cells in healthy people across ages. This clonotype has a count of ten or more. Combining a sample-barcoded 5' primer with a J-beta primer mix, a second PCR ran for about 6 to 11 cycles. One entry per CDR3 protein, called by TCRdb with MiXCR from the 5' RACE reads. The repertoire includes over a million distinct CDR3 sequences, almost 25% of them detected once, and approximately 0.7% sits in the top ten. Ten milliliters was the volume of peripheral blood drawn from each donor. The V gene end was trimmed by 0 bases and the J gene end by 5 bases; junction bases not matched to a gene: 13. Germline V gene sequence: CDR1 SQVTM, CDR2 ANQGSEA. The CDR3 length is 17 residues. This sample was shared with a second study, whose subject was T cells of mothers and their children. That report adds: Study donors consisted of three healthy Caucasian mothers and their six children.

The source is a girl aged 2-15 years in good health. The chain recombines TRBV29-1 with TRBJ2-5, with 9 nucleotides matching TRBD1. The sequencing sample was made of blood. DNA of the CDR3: TGCAGCGTTGAAGATCGATATCGGACAGGGGCTTGGGAGACCCAGTACTTC. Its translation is CSVEDRYRTGAWETQYF.